The source of this TCR beta chain is a study of T cells after yellow fever vaccination. TCRdb reprocessed the 5' RACE reads via MiXCR and lists one record per CDR3 protein. The table lists about 500,000 distinct CDR3 sequences, around a sixth of them singletons, with 15% to 20% in the top ten. V was trimmed by 0 bases and J by 2 bases, leaving 7 bases between them. CDR1 is MGHRA and CDR2 is YSYEKL in the germline V gene. This CDR3 has 14 amino acids. The origin of this receptor is a man aged 18 to 30 who received the YFV17D yellow fever vaccine. The specimen was PBMCs, collected 5 days after the first yellow fever vaccination. The chain links TRBV4-1 to TRBJ1-2; D gene uncertain. The CDR3 is CASSQESRNYGYTF. CDR3 sequence (DNA): TGCGCCAGCAGCCAAGAGTCGAGGAACTATGGCTACACCTTC.